These 24 T cell receptor beta chains originate from one sample sequenced in a study of blood T cell repertoires in COVID-19. The table came from immunoSEQ multiplex PCR; TCRdb's copy has only in-frame clones and leaves some out. This sample has about 180,000 clones; about 91% occur once, and the top ten carry under 4.5%. The material sequenced was peripheral blood. Receptors originate from a woman in her 30s with acute or convalescent COVID-19.

A few counts support this clone. J is TRBJ2-2 and V is TRBV9; D is undetermined. This CDR3 has 14 amino acids. Germline V CDR1 and CDR2: SGDLS, YYNGEE. V lost 4 bases and J lost 3, with 10 bases in between. CDR3 coding DNA: TGTGCCAGCAGCTACTCGGCGGACACCGGGGAGCTGTTTTTT. This encodes CASSYSADTGELFF.

The chain joins TRBV6-5 to TRBJ2-5; TRBD1 agrees at 7 bases. CDR1 and CDR2 from the germline V gene are MNHEY and SVGAGI. CDR3 length: 14 residues. J was trimmed by 7 bases and V by 4 bases; bases with no gene match: 9. The CDR3 protein is CASSFETGRGTQYF. For the CDR3, the DNA is TGTGCCAGCAGTTTCGAGACAGGGCGTGGGACCCAGTACTTC.

The gene calls are TRBV7-9 and TRBJ1-1; the D gene is possibly TRBD1 (6 bases). Trimming removed 0 bases at V and 8 bases at J, with 13 bases between. Germline V gene lookup returns CDR1 SEHNR and CDR2 FQNEAQ (reference sequence). There are 14 residues in the CDR3. DNA of the CDR3: TGTGCCAGCAGCTTAGCGTTTTCAGGGGCAGAAGCTTTCTTT. This sequence encodes CASSLAFSGAEAFF.

The V call is TRBV30, the J call TRBJ2-7; 14 nucleotides match TRBD2. Germline CDR1 and CDR2: GTSNPN and SVGIG (reference sequence). The J segment lost 4 bases and the V segment lost 7 bases, leaving 9 bases of the junction unmatched. This CDR3 spans 15 amino acids. This CDR3 reads CAYSGTSGSKYEQYF. The DNA for the CDR3 is TGTGCCTACTCCGGGACTAGCGGGAGTAAGTACGAGCAGTACTTC.

This chain uses TRBV19 with TRBJ1-4; D is uncertain. CDR1 LNHDA and CDR2 SQIVND come from the germline V gene (reference sequence). The germline V and J ends were trimmed by 9 bases and 8 bases, with 13 bases remaining between them. CDR3 size: 12 residues. The CDR3 sequence: CASSPNLEKLFF. DNA of the CDR3: TGTGCCAGCTCACCGAACCTAGAAAAACTGTTTTTT.

The J gene is TRBJ1-2, the V gene TRBV6-5, with D possibly TRBD1 on 6 matching bases. The V and J ends lost 5 bases and 5 bases respectively, with 9 bases between them. The V gene's germline CDR1 is MNHEY and CDR2 SVGAGI. This CDR3 comprises 12 residues. The CDR3 loop is CASSKQGYGYTF. CDR3 coding DNA: TGTGCCAGCAGTAAACAGGGTTATGGCTACACCTTC.

This chain connects TRBV11-2 to TRBJ2-1; D uncertain. The CDR3 is made up of 16 amino acids. The germline V gene encodes CDR1 SGHAT and CDR2 FQNNGV. Trimming pared 2 bases from V and 0 bases from J, leaving 11 bases between. The CDR3 protein is CASSLSGGSSYNEQFF. CDR3 bases: TGTGCCAGCAGCTTATCTGGCGGAAGCTCCTACAATGAGCAGTTCTTC.

The rearrangement joins TRBV15 to TRBJ2-1, with 8 bases fitting TRBD1. CDR1 and CDR2 from the germline V gene are LNHNV and YYDKDF (reference sequence). J lost 6 bases, V lost 0 bases, and 4 bases had no gene match. The CDR3 contains 15 residues. The CDR3 bases are TGTGCCACCAGCAGAGACCAGGGGGCTTCCAATGAGCAGTTCTTC. This encodes CATSRDQGASNEQFF.

The chain couples TRBV15 to TRBJ2-1; a possible D gene is TRBD1 (6 bases). The CDR3 is made up of 13 amino acids. Trimming cost V 5 bases and J 9 bases, with 14 bases left between them. Per germline, CDR1 LNHNV and CDR2 YYDKDF (reference sequence). CDR3 sequence: CATSVTGFGEQFF. The CDR3 nucleotides read TGTGCCACCAGCGTAACAGGGTTCGGTGAGCAGTTCTTC.

This sequence joins TRBV19 and TRBJ1-1; D not certain. The germline CDR1 and CDR2 sequences are LNHDA and SQIVND (reference sequence). This CDR3 spans 11 amino acids. With 6 bases removed from V and 6 bases from J, the gap between germline ends came to 8 bases. The CDR3 region is CASRGGPEAFF. The DNA of the CDR3 is TGTGCCAGTAGGGGAGGGCCTGAAGCTTTCTTT.

The V and J genes are TRBV21-1 and TRBJ1-1; TRBD1 reflects the table's D call only, with no check against the DNA. TRBV21-1 is a documented pseudogene. CDR3 length equals 11 residues. CDR3 protein: CASIKGFVAFF. CDR3 coding DNA: TGTGCCAGCATAAAGGGGTTCGTGGCTTTCTTT.

The chain links TRBV28 to TRBJ1-4; D unclear. This CDR3 spans 14 amino acids. In germline, CDR1 is MDHEN, CDR2 SYDVKM. The ends were cut back, 7 bases at V and 7 bases at J, with 16 bases in the middle. The CDR3 DNA sequence: TGTGCCAGCACCTCCACCCGGACTGGTGAAAAACTGTTTTTT. It is translated as CASTSTRTGEKLFF.

The V and J genes are TRBV6-5 and TRBJ1-2; 7 bases are a match to TRBD1. Germline CDR1 is MNHEY and CDR2 is SVGAGI. The CDR3 runs to 15 residues. J lost 0 bases, V lost 4 bases, and 5 bases had no gene match. The CDR3 region is CASSSPGQTNYGYTF. The CDR3 DNA reads as TGTGCCAGCAGTTCCCCGGGACAGACTAACTATGGCTACACCTTC.

The chain employs TRBV27 and TRBJ1-2; tentative D call: TRBD1 (6 bases). Trimming pared 0 bases from V and 5 bases from J, leaving 13 bases between. This CDR3 comprises 15 residues. Per germline, CDR1 MNHEY and CDR2 SMNVEV (reference sequence). This CDR3 is CASSLSPDSSYGYTF. The CDR3 DNA reads TGTGCCAGCAGTTTATCCCCGGACAGCTCGTATGGCTACACCTTC.

This clone was detected once. The CDR3 is CASSSFGRGRSYNEQFF. In DNA, the CDR3 is TGCGCCAGCAGCTCGTTTGGGCGGGGGAGGTCCTACAATGAGCAGTTCTTC. The chain couples TRBV5-1 to TRBJ2-1; 7 bases align to TRBD2. There are 17 residues in the CDR3. V lost 3 bases to trimming and J lost 1 base; unmatched junction nucleotides: 10. Germline loops: CDR1 SGHRS, CDR2 YFSETQ. The full variable domain, rest sourced from reference TRBV5-1 and TRBJ2-1, is KAGVTQTPRYLIKTRGQQVTLSCSPISGHRSVSWYQQTPGQGLQFLFEYFSETQRNKGNFPGRFSGRQFSNSRSEMNVSTLELGDSALYLCASSSFGRGRSYNEQFFGPGTRLTVL.

This chain links TRBV6-4 with TRBJ2-6, with D tentatively TRBD1 (6 bases). The CDR3 sequence is 16 residues long. Trimming took off 6 bases at V and 0 bases at J, with 12 bases between the two ends. CDR1 is MRHNA and CDR2 is SNTAGT in the germline V gene. CDR3 nucleotides: TGTGCCAGCAGCGGACAGTCGGTCTCTGGGGCCAACGTCCTGACTTTC. It is translated as CASSGQSVSGANVLTF.

This sequence joins TRBV9 and TRBJ2-1; tentative D call: TRBD2 (5 bases). This CDR3 spans 16 amino acids. Trimming cost V 0 bases and J 7 bases, with 17 bases left between them. From germline, CDR1 is SGDLS and CDR2 YYNGEE. The CDR3 protein is CASSVEYGAEANEQFF. The CDR3 DNA sequence: TGTGCCAGCAGCGTAGAATACGGAGCGGAAGCTAATGAGCAGTTCTTC.

The rearrangement uses TRBV18 and TRBJ1-2; the D is unclear. Trimming took 5 bases from V and 4 from J, leaving 8 bases between them. Per the germline V gene, CDR1 is KGHSH and CDR2 is LQKENI. This CDR3 region has 12 residues. The CDR3 loop reads CASSSSLYGYTF. The CDR3 DNA is TGTGCCAGCTCAAGTAGCCTCTATGGCTACACCTTC.

This clone was found once. The rearrangement joins TRBV28 to TRBJ2-6; possibly TRBD2 for D (5 bases). This CDR3 has 12 residues. Deletions cut 10 bases from V and 7 bases from J, with 11 bases between. Looked up from germline, CDR1 is MDHEN and CDR2 is SYDVKM. The CDR3 sequence: CATQRGANVLTF. The CDR3 nucleotides read TGTGCCACCCAACGGGGTGCCAACGTCCTGACTTTC. The full variable domain, rest sourced from reference TRBV28 and TRBJ2-6, is DVKVTQSSRYLVKRTGEKVFLECVQDMDHENMFWYRQDPGLGLRLIYFSYDVKMKEKGDIPEGYSVSREKKERFSLILESASTNQTSMYLCATQRGANVLTFGAGSRLTVL.

The chain combines TRBV5-1 with TRBJ2-3; TRBD2 aligns across 12 bases. Germline trimming cut 1 base from V and 4 bases from J; bases unmatched to any gene: 13. Germline V gives CDR1 SGHRS, CDR2 YFSETQ. The CDR3 totals 19 residues. CDR3 amino acids: CASSLSLAGGPSSPDTQYF. The CDR3 region has the DNA TGCGCCAGCAGCTTGTCCCTAGCGGGAGGGCCCTCCTCCCCAGATACGCAGTATTTT.

This clone was observed a single time. CDR3 in DNA: TGCGCCAGCAGCCGACCAGACACGATGAACACTGAAGCTTTCTTT. It codes for CASSRPDTMNTEAFF. This chain links TRBV5-1 with TRBJ1-1; D not certain. The CDR3 contains 15 residues. Germline CDR1 reads SGHRS; CDR2 reads YFSETQ. The V end lost 4 bases, the J end lost 0 bases, and 13 bases lay between the germline ends. Supplemented by reference TRBV5-1 and TRBJ1-1, the full variable domain reads KAGVTQTPRYLIKTRGQQVTLSCSPISGHRSVSWYQQTPGQGLQFLFEYFSETQRNKGNFPGRFSGRQFSNSRSEMNVSTLELGDSALYLCASSRPDTMNTEAFFGQGTRLTVV.

This clone was found once. The CDR3 protein is CATGGVYGYTF. The CDR3 nucleotides read TGTGCCACTGGAGGGGTTTATGGCTACACCTTC. V usage is TRBV28 and J usage is TRBJ1-2; D perhaps matches TRBD1 (5 bases). This CDR3 comprises 11 residues. V was clipped by 10 bases and J by 5 bases, with 11 bases between them. CDR1 and CDR2 (germline): MDHEN, SYDVKM.

The CDR3 loop reads CASGSGSRYEQYF. The CDR3 coding sequence is TGTGCCAGTGGAAGCGGGAGTAGGTACGAGCAGTACTTC. V and J are TRBV6-5 and TRBJ2-7; 8 nucleotides align to TRBD2. CDR3 length: 13 residues. V shed 9 bases, J shed 4 bases, and the junction held 8 bases outside the gene matches. Germline V lookup: CDR1 MNHEY, CDR2 SVGAGI.

This clone was observed a single time. The chain links TRBV5-1 to TRBJ2-1; 9 bases are a match to TRBD2. The CDR3 length is 13 residues. The V gene's germline CDR1 is SGHRS and CDR2 YFSETQ. The V gene end was trimmed by 5 bases and the J gene end by 10 bases; junction bases not matched to a gene: 7. CDR3 amino acids: CASSISGRFEQFF. CDR3 bases: TGCGCCAGCAGTATTAGCGGGAGATTCGAGCAGTTCTTC. Looking up the rest from reference TRBV5-1 and TRBJ2-1 gives the full variable domain: KAGVTQTPRYLIKTRGQQVTLSCSPISGHRSVSWYQQTPGQGLQFLFEYFSETQRNKGNFPGRFSGRQFSNSRSEMNVSTLELGDSALYLCASSISGRFEQFFGPGTRLTVL.